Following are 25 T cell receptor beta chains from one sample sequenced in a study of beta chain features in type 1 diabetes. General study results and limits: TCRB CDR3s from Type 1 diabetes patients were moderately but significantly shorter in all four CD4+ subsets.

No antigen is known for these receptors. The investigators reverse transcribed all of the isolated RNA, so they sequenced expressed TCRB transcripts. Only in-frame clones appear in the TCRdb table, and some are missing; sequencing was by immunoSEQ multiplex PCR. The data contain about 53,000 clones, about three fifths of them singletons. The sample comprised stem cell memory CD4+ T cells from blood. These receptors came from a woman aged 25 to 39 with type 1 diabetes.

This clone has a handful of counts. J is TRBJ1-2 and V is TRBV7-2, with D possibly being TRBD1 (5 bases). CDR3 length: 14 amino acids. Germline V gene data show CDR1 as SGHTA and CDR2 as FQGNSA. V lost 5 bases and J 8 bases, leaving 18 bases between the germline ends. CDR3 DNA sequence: TGTGCCAGCAGCCTGGACACGGCTCCCCCGGGCTACACCTTC. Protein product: CASSLDTAPPGYTF.

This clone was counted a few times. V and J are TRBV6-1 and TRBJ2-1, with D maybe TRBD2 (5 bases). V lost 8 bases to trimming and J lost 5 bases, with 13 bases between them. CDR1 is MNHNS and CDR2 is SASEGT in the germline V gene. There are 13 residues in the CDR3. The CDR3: CASFRGWDNEQFF. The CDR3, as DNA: TGTGCCAGCTTTCGAGGGTGGGACAATGAGCAGTTCTTC.

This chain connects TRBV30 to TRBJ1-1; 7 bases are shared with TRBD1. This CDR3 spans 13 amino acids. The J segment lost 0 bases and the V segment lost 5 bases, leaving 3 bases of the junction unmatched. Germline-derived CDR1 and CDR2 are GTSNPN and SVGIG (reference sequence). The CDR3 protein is CAWDRVMNTEAFF. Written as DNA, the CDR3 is TGTGCCTGGGACAGGGTTATGAACACTGAAGCTTTCTTT.

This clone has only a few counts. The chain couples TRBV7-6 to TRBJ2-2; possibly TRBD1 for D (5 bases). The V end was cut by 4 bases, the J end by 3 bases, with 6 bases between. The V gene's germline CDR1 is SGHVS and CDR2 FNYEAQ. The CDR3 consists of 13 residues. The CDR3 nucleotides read TGTGCCAGCAGCTCCAGGGACACCGGGGAGCTGTTTTTT. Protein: CASSSRDTGELFF.

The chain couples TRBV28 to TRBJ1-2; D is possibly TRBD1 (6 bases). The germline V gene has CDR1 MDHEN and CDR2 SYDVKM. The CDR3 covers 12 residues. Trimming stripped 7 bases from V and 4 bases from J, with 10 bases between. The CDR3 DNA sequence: TGTGCCAGCACAGGACAGAGCTATGGCTACACCTTC. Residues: CASTGQSYGYTF.

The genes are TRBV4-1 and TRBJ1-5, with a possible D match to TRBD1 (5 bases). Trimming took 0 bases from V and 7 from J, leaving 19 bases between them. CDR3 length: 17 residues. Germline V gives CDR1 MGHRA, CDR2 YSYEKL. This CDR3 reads CASSQERVWGGQQPQHF. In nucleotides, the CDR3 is TGCGCCAGCAGCCAAGAAAGAGTCTGGGGAGGACAACAGCCCCAGCATTTT.

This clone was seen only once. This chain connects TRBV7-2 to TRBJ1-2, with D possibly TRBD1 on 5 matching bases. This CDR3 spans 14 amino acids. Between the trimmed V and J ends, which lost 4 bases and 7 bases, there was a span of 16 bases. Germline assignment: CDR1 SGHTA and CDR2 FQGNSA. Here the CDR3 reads CASSYLPPRAGYTF. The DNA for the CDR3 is TGTGCCAGCAGCTACCTTCCCCCCAGGGCTGGCTACACCTTC. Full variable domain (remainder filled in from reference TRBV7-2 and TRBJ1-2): GAGVSQSPSNKVTEKGKDVELRCDPISGHTALYWYRQSLGQGLEFLIYFQGNSAPDKSGLPSDRFSAERTGGSVSTLTIQRTQQEDSAVYLCASSYLPPRAGYTFGSGTRLTVV.

Here the CDR3 reads CSVGAGRTDTQYF. Here the CDR3 DNA reads TGCAGCGTTGGGGCGGGGCGCACAGATACGCAGTATTTT. The V call is TRBV29-1, the J call TRBJ2-3; D may be TRBD2 (6 bases). V dropped 4 bases and J dropped 1 base, with 9 bases sitting between them. CDR3 length: 13 amino acids. Germline V CDR1 and CDR2: SQVTM, ANQGSEA.

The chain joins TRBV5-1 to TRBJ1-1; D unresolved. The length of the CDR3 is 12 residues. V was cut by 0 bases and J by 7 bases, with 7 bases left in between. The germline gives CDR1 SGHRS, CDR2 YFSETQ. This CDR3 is CASSLGRGEAFF. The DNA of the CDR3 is TGCGCCAGCAGCTTGGGGCGGGGTGAAGCTTTCTTT.

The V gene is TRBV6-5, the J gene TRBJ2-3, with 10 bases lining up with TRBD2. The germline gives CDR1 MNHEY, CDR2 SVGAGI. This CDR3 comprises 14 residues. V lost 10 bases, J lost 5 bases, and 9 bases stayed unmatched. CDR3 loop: CATKREGWGDTQYF. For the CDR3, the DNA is TGTGCCACCAAGCGGGAGGGGTGGGGAGATACGCAGTATTTT.

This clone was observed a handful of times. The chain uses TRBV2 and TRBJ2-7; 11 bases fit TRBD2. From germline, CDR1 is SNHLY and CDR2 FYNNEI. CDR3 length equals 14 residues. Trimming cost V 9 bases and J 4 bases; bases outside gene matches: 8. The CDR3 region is CARELTSGSYEQYF. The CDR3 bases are TGTGCCAGGGAATTAACTAGCGGGAGTTACGAGCAGTACTTC.

This CDR3 reads CARSWDGGTQHF. The CDR3, as DNA: TGTGCCAGAAGCTGGGACGGGGGGACCCAGCATTTT. The genes are TRBV5-3 and TRBJ1-5, with a weak D call TRBD1 (5 bases). TRBV5-3 carries the ORF label, with uncertain function. V lost 3 bases, J lost 11 bases, and 12 bases lay in between. The CDR3 has 12 residues.

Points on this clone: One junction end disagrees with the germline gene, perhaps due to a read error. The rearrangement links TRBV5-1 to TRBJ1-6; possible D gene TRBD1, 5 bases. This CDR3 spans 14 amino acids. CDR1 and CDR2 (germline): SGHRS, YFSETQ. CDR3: CASSRDSNNSPLHF. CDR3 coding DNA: TGCGCCAGCAGTCGGGACTCCAATAATTCACCCCTCCACTTT. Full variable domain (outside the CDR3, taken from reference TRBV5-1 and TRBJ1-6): KAGVTQTPRYLIKTRGQQVTLSCSPISGHRSVSWYQQTPGQGLQFLFEYFSETQRNKGNFPGRFSGRQFSNSRSEMNVSTLELGDSALYLCASSRDSNNSPLHFGNGTRLTVT.

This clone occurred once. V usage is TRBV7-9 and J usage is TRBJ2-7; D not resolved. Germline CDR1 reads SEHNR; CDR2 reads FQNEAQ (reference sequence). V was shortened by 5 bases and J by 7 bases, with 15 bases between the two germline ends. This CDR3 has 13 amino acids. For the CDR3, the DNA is TGTGCCAGCAGCCAAGGAGTGGCCTGGGAGCAGTACTTC. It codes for CASSQGVAWEQYF.

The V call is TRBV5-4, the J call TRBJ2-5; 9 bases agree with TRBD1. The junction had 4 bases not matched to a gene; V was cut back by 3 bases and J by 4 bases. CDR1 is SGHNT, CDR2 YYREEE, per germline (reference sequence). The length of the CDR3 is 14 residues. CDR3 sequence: CASSSGQGRETQYF. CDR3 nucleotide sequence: TGTGCCAGCAGCTCCGGACAGGGGCGAGAGACCCAGTACTTC.

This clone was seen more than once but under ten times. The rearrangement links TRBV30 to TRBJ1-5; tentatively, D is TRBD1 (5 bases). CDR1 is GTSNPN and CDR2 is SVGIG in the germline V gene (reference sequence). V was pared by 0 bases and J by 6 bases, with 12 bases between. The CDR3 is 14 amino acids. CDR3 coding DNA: TGTGCCTGGAGTGTACGGCAGGGTGGTCAGCCCCAGCATTTT. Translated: CAWSVRQGGQPQHF.

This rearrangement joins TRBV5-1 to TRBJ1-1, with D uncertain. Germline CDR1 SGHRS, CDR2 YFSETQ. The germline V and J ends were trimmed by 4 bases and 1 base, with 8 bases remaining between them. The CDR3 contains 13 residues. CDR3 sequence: CASSPAGNTEAFF. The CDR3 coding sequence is TGCGCCAGCAGCCCTGCAGGGAACACTGAAGCTTTCTTT.

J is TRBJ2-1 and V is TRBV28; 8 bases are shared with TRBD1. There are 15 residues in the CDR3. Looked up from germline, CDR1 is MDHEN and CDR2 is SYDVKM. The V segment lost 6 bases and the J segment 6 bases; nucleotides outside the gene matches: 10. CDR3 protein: CASRAHRGARNEQFF. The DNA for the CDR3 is TGTGCCAGCAGGGCGCACAGGGGGGCACGCAATGAGCAGTTCTTC. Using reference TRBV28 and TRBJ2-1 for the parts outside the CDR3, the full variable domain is DVKVTQSSRYLVKRTGEKVFLECVQDMDHENMFWYRQDPGLGLRLIYFSYDVKMKEKGDIPEGYSVSREKKERFSLILESASTNQTSMYLCASRAHRGARNEQFFGPGTRLTVL.

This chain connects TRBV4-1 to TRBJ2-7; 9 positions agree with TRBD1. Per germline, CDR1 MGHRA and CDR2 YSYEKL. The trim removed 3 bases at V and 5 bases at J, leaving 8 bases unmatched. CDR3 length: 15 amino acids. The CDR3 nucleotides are TGCGCCAGCAGCCAGCTTGGGACAGGGAGGGACGAGCAGTACTTC. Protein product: CASSQLGTGRDEQYF.

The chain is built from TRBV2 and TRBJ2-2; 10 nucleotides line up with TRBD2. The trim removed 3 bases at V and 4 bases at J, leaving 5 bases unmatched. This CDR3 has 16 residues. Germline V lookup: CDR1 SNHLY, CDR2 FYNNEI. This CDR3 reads CASSELAGGLTGELFF. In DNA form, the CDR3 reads TGTGCCAGCAGTGAGTTAGCGGGAGGTCTCACCGGGGAGCTGTTTTTT. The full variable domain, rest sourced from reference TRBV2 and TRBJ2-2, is EPEVTQTPSHQVTQMGQEVILRCVPISNHLYFYWYRQILGQKVEFLVSFYNNEISEKSEIFDDQFSVERPDGSNFTLKIRSTKLEDSAMYFCASSELAGGLTGELFFGEGSRLTVL.

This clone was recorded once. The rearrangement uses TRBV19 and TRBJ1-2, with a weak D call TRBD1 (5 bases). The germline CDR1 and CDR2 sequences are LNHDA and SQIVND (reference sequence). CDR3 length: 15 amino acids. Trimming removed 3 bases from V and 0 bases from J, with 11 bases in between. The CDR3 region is CASSIQGGPNYGYTF. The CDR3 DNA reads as TGTGCCAGTAGTATTCAGGGTGGGCCTAACTATGGCTACACCTTC.

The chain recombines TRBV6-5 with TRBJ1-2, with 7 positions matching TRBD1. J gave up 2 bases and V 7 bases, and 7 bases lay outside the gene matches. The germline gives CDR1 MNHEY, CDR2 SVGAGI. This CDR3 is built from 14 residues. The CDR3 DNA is TGTGCCAGCACCCGGGGACAGCGAAACTATGGCTACACCTTC. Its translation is CASTRGQRNYGYTF.

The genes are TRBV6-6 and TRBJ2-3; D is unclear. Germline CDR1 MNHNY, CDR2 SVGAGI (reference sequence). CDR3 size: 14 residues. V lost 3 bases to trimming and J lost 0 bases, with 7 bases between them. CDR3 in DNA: TGTGCCAGCAGTTATGAAGAGAGCACAGATACGCAGTATTTT. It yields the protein CASSYEESTDTQYF.

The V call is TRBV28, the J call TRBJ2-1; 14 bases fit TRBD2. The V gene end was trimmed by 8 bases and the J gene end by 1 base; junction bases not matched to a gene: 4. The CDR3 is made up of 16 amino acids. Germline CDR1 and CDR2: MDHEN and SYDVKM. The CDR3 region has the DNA TGTGCCAGCCTGGGACTAGCGGGAGAGTCCTACAATGAGCAGTTCTTC. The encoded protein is CASLGLAGESYNEQFF.

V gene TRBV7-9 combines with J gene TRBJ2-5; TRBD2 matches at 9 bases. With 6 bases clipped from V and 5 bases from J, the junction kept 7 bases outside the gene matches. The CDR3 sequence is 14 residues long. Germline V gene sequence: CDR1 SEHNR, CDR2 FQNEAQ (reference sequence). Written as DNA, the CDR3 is TGTGCCAGCAGGCGCATAGCGGGAGTGGAGACCCAGTACTTC. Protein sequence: CASRRIAGVETQYF.